What follows is one T cell receptor (beta chain) and its context. The germline gives CDR1 LNHDA, CDR2 SQIVND (reference sequence). V was trimmed by 3 bases and J by 2 bases, leaving 8 bases between them. The CDR3 loop spans 15 amino acids. Libraries were prepared by immunoSEQ multiplex PCR; TCRdb keeps only in-frame clonotypes and omits some of them. Here the sample spans over 200,000 clones, roughly 82% being singletons. This record belongs to a study of control samples from healthy donors and cancer patients. The rearrangement uses TRBV19 and TRBJ2-6, with unresolved D. The receptor comes from a woman aged 60-75 years with lung cancer. What was sequenced was PBMCs. The CDR3 is CASSIGYTGANVLTF. Here the CDR3 DNA reads TGTGCCAGTAGTATCGGCTACACTGGGGCCAACGTCCTGACTTTC.